A selection of T cell receptor beta chains follows, all from one sample in a study of cytomegalovirus exposure and HLA in healthy donors. The table came from immunoSEQ multiplex PCR; TCRdb's copy has only in-frame clones and leaves some out. The sample lists 80,000 or so clones, roughly 63% occurring once. The sequencing sample was made of PBMCs. Receptors were obtained from a man aged 25 to 40 in good health and CMV-seropositive. Both conserved end residues are part of each CDR3. A D gene is named only where the DNA matches it firmly. Clone size is given for some rows only: seen once, a few or many times, or a class if the clone is expanded.

j_gene	v_gene	abundance	d_gene	len	CDR3aa	CDR3nt
TRBJ1-1	TRBV5-1	.	TRBD1	18	CASSFSRDSKSLNTEAFF	TGCGCCAGCAGCTTTTCCCGGGACAGTAAGAGCCTGAACACTGAAGCTTTCTTT
TRBJ1-2	TRBV6-5	.	.	15	CASRLGGSGGYGYTF	TGTGCCAGCAGGCTCGGAGGGAGTGGAGGGTATGGCTACACCTTC
TRBJ2-6	TRBV6-1	few	.	16	CASSEVQGTGANVLTF	TGTGCCAGCAGTGAAGTTCAGGGAACTGGGGCCAACGTCCTGACTTTC
TRBJ1-2	TRBV15	once	.	13	CATSSPRGAGYTF	TGTGCCACCAGCAGTCCTCGGGGGGCCGGCTACACCTTC
TRBJ2-1	TRBV7-3	.	.	15	CASSLQGALGNEQFF	TGTGCCAGCAGCTTACAAGGGGCTTTGGGGAATGAGCAGTTCTTC
TRBJ1-2	TRBV7-9	.	.	13	CASSSVVLGGYTF	TGTGCCAGCAGCTCAGTGGTGCTTGGTGGCTACACCTTC
TRBJ2-2	TRBV7-9	.	TRBD2	14	CASSVGGRTGELFF	TGTGCCAGCAGCGTGGGGGGGAGGACCGGGGAGCTGTTTTTT
TRBJ2-1	TRBV11-3	.	.	13	CASSQPGYNEQFF	TGTGCCAGCAGCCAGCCGGGGTACAATGAGCAGTTCTTC
TRBJ2-7	TRBV4-1	.	.	14	CASSQVQGSYEQYF	TGCGCCAGCAGCCAAGTACAGGGATCCTACGAGCAGTACTTC
TRBJ2-5	TRBV7-3	.	TRBD2	15	CASSLRGGIGETQYF	TGTGCCAGCAGCTTGCGGGGAGGGATAGGAGAGACCCAGTACTTC
TRBJ2-3	TRBV4-1	.	TRBD2	15	CASSHPAGGTDTQYF	TGCGCCAGCAGCCATCCAGCGGGGGGGACAGATACGCAGTATTTT
TRBJ2-3	TRBV7-9	.	TRBD2	14	CASSFSGGVDTQYF	TGTGCCAGCAGCTTTAGCGGGGGCGTAGATACGCAGTATTTT
TRBJ2-7	TRBV6-1	.	TRBD2	15	CASIRSGRETYEQYF	TGTGCCAGCATTAGATCAGGGAGGGAGACCTACGAGCAGTACTTC
TRBJ2-7	TRBV5-1	.	TRBD1	15	CASSLEGPGGGEQYF	TGCGCCAGCAGCTTGGAGGGGCCAGGGGGCGGCGAGCAGTACTTC
TRBJ1-2	TRBV19	.	TRBD1	13	CASNLQGAYGYTF	TGTGCCAGTAACCTACAGGGGGCCTATGGCTACACCTTC
TRBJ1-1	TRBV28	.	TRBD1	12	CAGRQGGTEAFF	TGTGCCGGGAGACAGGGCGGAACTGAAGCTTTCTTT
TRBJ2-5	TRBV4-2	.	TRBD2	17	CASSPLEVAGDQETQYF	TGTGCCAGCAGCCCGCTTGAGGTAGCGGGGGATCAAGAGACCCAGTACTTC
TRBJ1-1	TRBV10-3	.	.	12	CAVAQGDTEAFF	TGTGCCGTGGCCCAGGGCGACACTGAAGCTTTCTTT
TRBJ2-7	TRBV7-9	.	TRBD1	15	CASSLDGTGKSEQYF	TGTGCCAGCAGCTTAGACGGGACAGGGAAGTCCGAGCAGTACTTC
TRBJ1-2	TRBV12-5	.	TRBD1	13	CASSTGGGYGYTF	TGTGCTAGTTCGACAGGGGGCGGCTATGGCTACACCTTC
TRBJ1-3	TRBV6-5	few	.	14	CASSYRGTGNTIYF	TGTGCCAGCAGTTACAGGGGAACTGGAAACACCATATATTTT
TRBJ2-5	TRBV6-5	.	.	14	CASRSTIRVKTQYF	TGTGCCAGTCGTTCCACAATTCGGGTAAAGACCCAGTACTTC
TRBJ2-2	TRBV28	.	TRBD2	14	CASRRAGDTGELFF	TGTGCCAGCAGGAGGGCGGGAGACACCGGGGAGCTGTTTTTT
TRBJ1-5	TRBV9	few	TRBD1	15	CASSVNGDRNQPQHF	TGTGCCAGCAGCGTAAACGGGGACAGGAATCAGCCCCAGCATTTT
TRBJ1-6	TRBV4-3	.	TRBD1	17	CASSQAAGDRNNSPLHF	TGCGCCAGCAGCCAAGCGGCGGGGGACAGGAATAATTCACCCCTCCACTTT
TRBJ2-3	TRBV10-3	.	.	18	CAISESGAGVPGTDTQYF	TGTGCCATCAGTGAGTCGGGGGCGGGAGTCCCTGGCACAGATACGCAGTATTTT
TRBJ2-3	TRBV19	.	.	14	CASSIYREGNTQYF	TGTGCCAGTAGTATCTACAGAGAGGGCAATACGCAGTATTTT
TRBJ2-3	TRBV5-1	once	TRBD1	16	CASSSLRDREADTQYF	TGCGCCAGCAGCTCCCTTAGGGACAGGGAGGCAGATACGCAGTATTTT
TRBJ2-2	TRBV4-3	.	.	14	CASSRITGTGELFF	TGCGCCAGCAGCCGAATCACAGGGACCGGGGAGCTGTTTTTT